This T cell receptor (beta chain) is drawn from a study of OX40 agonist ivuxolimab in advanced cancers. Turning to the study itself: Dose-escalation patients suffered from hepatocellular carcinoma, melanoma, renal cell or head and neck cancer. Findings of the study overall: Among the lowest levels of clonal expansion were found in partial responders at 0.1-3.0 mg/kg. There was clonal expansion of CD4+ and CD8+ blood T cells by week 6 at 0.1 to 3.0 mg/kg. Part of the nonresponder group also had normalized T-cell clonal expansion that was low.

This CDR3 is 17 amino acids long. V dropped 6 bases and J dropped 3; count of bases not matched to a gene: 13. Germline V gives CDR1 MDHEN, CDR2 SYDVKM. With regard to this clone: The antigen remains undetermined.

This table comes from immunoSEQ multiplex PCR, and its TCRdb copy is limited to in-frame clones, with some not included. The data contain tens of thousands of clones, roughly 94% of them seen just once; the ten biggest clones take up 9.6%. V usage is TRBV28 and J usage is TRBJ2-3, with 9 bases identical to TRBD2. The TCR sequence derives from an adult with an advanced solid tumor such as melanoma, head and neck, liver or kidney cancer. The source was CD4+ or CD8+ T cells sorted from blood, collected in a trial of the OX40 agonist ivuxolimab. The CDR3 DNA follows: TGTGCCAGCAGCTCCAGCGGGAGGCAGTTAGGGACAGATACGCAGTATTTT. Translating gives CASSSSGRQLGTDTQYF.